This TCR beta chain was sequenced during a study of T cell clonality in common variable immunodeficiency. This clone occurred many times. Its antigen is unknown. The read halts 3 residues ahead of the CDR3 end, with the missing end drawn from the germline J gene. Study-level results: Compared with healthy controls, CVID subjects showed increased TCRbeta clonality, mostly in about a third. Fewer TCRbeta clones were shared among CVID subjects than controls.

Equal genomic DNA amounts from CVID and control samples were sequenced. Here immunoSEQ multiplex PCR was the method, and the copy in TCRdb shows in-frame clones only, minus some. The sample shows fewer than 70,000 clones, none of them appearing just once. Germline loops: CDR1 MNHNS, CDR2 SASEGT. The germline V and J ends were trimmed by 2 bases and 3 bases, with 11 bases remaining between them. CDR3 length: 14 residues. This receptor was taken from a person aged 18-70 years in good health. This chain joins TRBV6-1 and TRBJ2-7; D may be TRBD1 (6 bases). The sequenced material came from peripheral blood mononuclear cells. This CDR3 is CASSETGLGYEQYF. CDR3 DNA, as far as it was read: TGTGCCAGCAGTGAAACAGGGTTGGGCTACGAG.